The 30 T cell receptor beta chains given below trace back to one sample, sequenced in a study of CD8 T cells in ankylosing spondylitis. TCRdb independently ran MiXCR on the 5' RACE reads; one entry per CDR3 protein. In the table there are under 120,000 distinct CDR3 sequences, under 30% of which are singletons. The sample taken for sequencing was synovial fluid, either unsorted or a sorted T cell fraction (not recorded which). These receptors came from a male donor with ankylosing spondylitis.

The genes are TRBV2 and TRBJ2-3; D is ambiguous. There are 13 residues in the CDR3. The germline V gene has CDR1 SNHLY and CDR2 FYNNEI. V lost 3 bases and J lost 1, with 5 bases in between. The CDR3 DNA reads as TGTGCCAGCAGTGATCGGGGCACAGATACGCAGTATTTT. This gives the protein CASSDRGTDTQYF.

This chain connects TRBV7-2 to TRBJ2-1, with D possibly called TRBD1 or TRBD2 (5 bases each). From germline, CDR1 is SGHTA and CDR2 FQGNSA. The length of the CDR3 is 12 residues. The V and J ends lost 6 bases and 10 bases respectively, with 13 bases between them. The CDR3 DNA reads TGTGCCAGCAGGCCCCCCCGGGGCGAGCAGTTCTTC. This gives the protein CASRPPRGEQFF.

This clonotype was counted a few times. This rearrangement joins TRBV11-1 to TRBJ2-1; unclear D gene. This CDR3 comprises 20 residues. V lost 4 bases and J 0 bases, leaving 25 bases between the germline ends. Germline-derived CDR1 and CDR2 are SGHAT and FQDESV (reference sequence). Here the CDR3 DNA reads TGTGCCAGCAGCTCGCACGCCCCCTCAACTCTAGTAGGCTCCTACAATGAGCAGTTCTTC. Translating gives CASSSHAPSTLVGSYNEQFF.

This clonotype has only a few counts. This chain links TRBV20-1 with TRBJ2-2; 12 bases are shared with TRBD2. The V gene end was trimmed by 7 bases and the J gene end by 2 bases; junction bases not matched to a gene: 11. The CDR3 has 17 residues. Germline values: CDR1 DFQATT, CDR2 SNEGSKA (reference sequence). The CDR3 coding sequence is TGCAGTGTCCAGAGTAGGACTAGCGGGACCAACACCGGGGAGCTGTTTTTT. The encoded protein is CSVQSRTSGTNTGELFF.

This clonotype was recorded a few times. The chain combines TRBV19 with TRBJ2-6; D not resolved. V lost 1 base and J 3 bases, leaving 7 bases between the germline ends. The CDR3 runs 15 residues. Germline V lookup: CDR1 LNHDA, CDR2 SQIVND (reference sequence). The CDR3 DNA reads TGTGCCAGTAGTATAGTAGATCATGGGGCCAACGTCCTGACTTTC. It codes for CASSIVDHGANVLTF.

The chain carries TRBV30 and TRBJ1-4; maybe TRBD1 (5 bases). The germline V and J ends were trimmed by 4 bases and 1 base, with 19 bases remaining between them. The V gene's germline CDR1 is GTSNPN and CDR2 SVGIG (reference sequence). The CDR3 length is 17 residues. Here the CDR3 reads CAWTIGGGVGTNEKLFF. DNA of the CDR3: TGTGCCTGGACCATAGGAGGAGGGGTCGGAACTAATGAAAAACTGTTTTTT.

This clonotype showed up many times. The chain has TRBV20-1 and TRBJ1-1; TRBD1 matches 8 bases. The CDR3 has 12 residues. Trimming cost V 6 bases and J 5 bases; bases outside gene matches: 5. Germline CDR1 reads DFQATT; CDR2 reads SNEGSKA (reference sequence). The chain's CDR3 is CSAKTGVTEAFF. CDR3 sequence (DNA): TGCAGTGCCAAGACAGGGGTGACTGAAGCTTTCTTT.

This chain uses TRBV11-2 with TRBJ1-4; D not resolved. Germline V gene lookup returns CDR1 SGHAT and CDR2 FQNNGV. Trimming cost V 4 bases and J 7 bases, with 13 bases left between them. This CDR3 comprises 14 residues. CDR3 residues: CASSSQAGSEKLFF. CDR3 DNA: TGTGCCAGCAGCTCGCAGGCGGGGAGTGAAAAACTGTTTTTT.

This clonotype was counted a few times. The V and J genes are TRBV29-1 and TRBJ2-3, with a possible D match to TRBD1 (8 bases). Trimming stripped 3 bases from V and 6 bases from J, with 13 bases between. Germline loops: CDR1 SQVTM, CDR2 ANQGSEA. CDR3 length: 13 amino acids. The CDR3 coding sequence is TGCAGCGTTGAGTACAGGGGGGGGGATACGCAGTATTTT. Translating gives CSVEYRGGDTQYF.

At least ten counts were recorded for this clonotype. The J gene is TRBJ1-5, the V gene TRBV7-8; 8 positions match TRBD1. Germline lookup yields CDR1 SGHVS and CDR2 FQNEAQ. J gave up 7 bases and V 5 bases, and 4 bases lay outside the gene matches. The CDR3 extends over 13 amino acids. The CDR3 reads CASSQRQGQPQHF. The CDR3 nucleotides are TGTGCCAGCAGCCAACGACAGGGGCAGCCCCAGCATTTT.

The table lists this clonotype with many counts. V and J are TRBV20-1 and TRBJ2-1; 14 bases fit TRBD2. Trimming cost V 3 bases and J 4 bases; bases outside gene matches: 8. This CDR3 region has 17 residues. Per the germline V gene, CDR1 is DFQATT and CDR2 is SNEGSKA (reference sequence). In nucleotides, the CDR3 is TGCAGTGCTAGGATCCGGACTAGCGGGAGGTCTTACAATGAGCAGTTCTTC. This translates into CSARIRTSGRSYNEQFF.

The rearrangement joins TRBV6-5 to TRBJ2-7, with unresolved D. Germline V lookup: CDR1 MNHEY, CDR2 SVGAGI. The ends were cut back, 0 bases at V and 0 bases at J, with 9 bases in the middle. The CDR3 runs to 15 residues. The DNA of the CDR3 is TGTGCCAGCAGTTACTCGCAAGTGAGCTCCTACGAGCAGTACTTC. The encoded protein is CASSYSQVSSYEQYF.

The chain couples TRBV20-1 to TRBJ2-3, with 11 nucleotides matching TRBD2. CDR3 length equals 16 residues. Trimming took 5 bases from V and 0 from J; bases not matched to a gene: 7. In germline, CDR1 is DFQATT, CDR2 SNEGSKA (reference sequence). The CDR3 DNA reads TGCAGTGCTTCTCCGGGACTAGCGGCTAGCACAGATACGCAGTATTTT. Its protein is CSASPGLAASTDTQYF.

This clonotype was detected ten times or more. This chain joins TRBV5-6 and TRBJ2-7, with 9 positions matching TRBD1. Germline loops: CDR1 SGHDT, CDR2 YYEEEE. V trimming: 4 bases; J trimming: 5 bases; junction bases outside the gene matches: 10. The CDR3 is 15 residues long. CDR3 region: CASSRDRDRFDEQYV. CDR3 DNA sequence: TGTGCCAGCAGCCGGGACAGGGATAGATTCGACGAGCAGTACGTC.

This clonotype has a handful of counts. The rearrangement links TRBV7-2 to TRBJ2-2; TRBD1 is a possible D gene (6 bases). The V end was cut by 6 bases, the J end by 2 bases, with 13 bases between. The CDR3 has 15 amino acids. Germline loops: CDR1 SGHTA, CDR2 FQGNSA. As DNA, the CDR3 is TGTGCCAGCAGTTCAAGGGGGTCCAACACCGGGGAGCTGTTTTTT. It specifies CASSSRGSNTGELFF.

This clonotype showed up many times. The chain recombines TRBV20-1 with TRBJ1-1; 7 positions match TRBD1. The CDR3 extends over 14 amino acids. From germline, CDR1 is DFQATT and CDR2 SNEGSKA (reference sequence). With 4 bases clipped from V and 0 bases from J, the junction kept 5 bases outside the gene matches. CDR3 loop: CSAIQGIMNTEAFF. As DNA, the CDR3 is TGCAGTGCTATACAGGGGATCATGAACACTGAAGCTTTCTTT.

This clonotype was observed at least ten times. V and J are TRBV11-2 and TRBJ2-1, with 9 bases fitting TRBD2. Trimming at V came to 3 bases and at J to 6 bases, leaving 6 bases not matched to a gene. CDR1 is SGHAT, CDR2 FQNNGV, per germline. This CDR3 has 15 residues. The CDR3 loop is CASSFGTSRVNEQFF. In DNA, the CDR3 is TGTGCCAGCAGCTTCGGGACTAGCCGTGTCAATGAGCAGTTCTTC.

This clonotype showed up just a few times. The rearrangement joins TRBV6-2 or TRBV6-3 to TRBJ2-5, with no clear D. Trimming pared 4 bases from V and 1 base from J, leaving 10 bases between. The CDR3 has 14 residues. Germline loops: CDR1 MNHEY, CDR2 SVGEGT. The CDR3 spells CASSSTGSQETQYF. As DNA, the CDR3 is TGTGCCAGCAGTTCCACCGGCAGCCAAGAGACCCAGTACTTC.

The rearrangement joins TRBV9 to TRBJ1-2, with a possible D match to TRBD1 (5 bases). Germline CDR1 SGDLS, CDR2 YYNGEE. Trimming removed 0 bases from V and 0 bases from J, with 12 bases in between. The CDR3 spans 16 residues. The CDR3 sequence: CASSVAPGMANYGYTF. For the CDR3, the DNA is TGTGCCAGCAGCGTAGCTCCAGGGATGGCTAACTATGGCTACACCTTC. Variable domain in full (rest from reference TRBV9 and TRBJ1-2): DSGVTQTPKHLITATGQRVTLRCSPRSGDLSVYWYQQSLDQGLQFLIQYYNGEERAKGNILERFSAQQFPDLHSELNLSSLELGDSALYFCASSVAPGMANYGYTFGSGTRLTVV.

This clonotype was found a few times. The chain links TRBV19 to TRBJ1-5; D not certain. Per germline, CDR1 LNHDA and CDR2 SQIVND (reference sequence). This CDR3 is 12 amino acids long. The V gene lost 5 bases and the J gene lost 7 bases, with 9 bases spanning the gap. This CDR3 reads CASSEGWQPQHF. The DNA of the CDR3 is TGTGCCAGTAGTGAGGGTTGGCAGCCCCAGCATTTT. The full variable domain, completed using reference TRBV19 and TRBJ1-5, is DGGITQSPKYLFRKEGQNVTLSCEQNLNHDAMYWYRQDPGQGLRLIYYSQIVNDFQKGDIAEGYSVSREKKESFPLTVTSAQKNPTAFYLCASSEGWQPQHFGDGTRLSIL.

This clonotype appeared many times. This chain connects TRBV19 to TRBJ2-3; 7 nucleotides agree with TRBD2. The CDR3 is made up of 14 amino acids. Per germline, CDR1 LNHDA and CDR2 SQIVND (reference sequence). V was pared by 7 bases and J by 3 bases, with 7 bases of the junction left unmatched. The CDR3 nucleotides are TGTGCCAGTAATATCGGCGGGAGTACAGATACGCAGTATTTT. This sequence encodes CASNIGGSTDTQYF.

The V call is TRBV20-1, the J call TRBJ1-2; 7 bases line up with TRBD1. CDR3 size: 16 residues. After removal of 2 bases from V and 7 bases from J, the junction contained 16 bases not matched to a gene. Germline V gene sequence: CDR1 DFQATT, CDR2 SNEGSKA (reference sequence). CDR3 DNA sequence: TGCAGTGCTAGACCCCCAGGGGGTTTAAGCTCGGGTGGCTACACCTTC. Protein sequence: CSARPPGGLSSGGYTF.

The rearrangement uses TRBV19 and TRBJ1-1; the D gene is possibly TRBD1 (6 bases). Looked up from germline, CDR1 is LNHDA and CDR2 is SQIVND (reference sequence). CDR3 length: 14 amino acids. V lost 7 bases and J lost 6, with 18 bases in between. CDR3 nucleotide sequence: TGTGCCAGTACCTCAAGGGGGGGGAGCGCTGAAGCTTTCTTT. This codes for CASTSRGGSAEAFF.

This clonotype was picked up a small number of times. The chain links TRBV5-1 to TRBJ2-3; D is possibly TRBD1 (5 bases). The CDR3 covers 14 residues. V lost 4 bases and J lost 4, with 13 bases in between. The V gene's germline CDR1 is SGHRS and CDR2 YFSETQ. The CDR3 DNA reads as TGCGCCAGCAGCCCAGGGTCGTTAGCAGATACGCAGTATTTT. Its translation is CASSPGSLADTQYF.

The chain couples TRBV5-1 to TRBJ2-1; D might be TRBD1 (5 bases). The CDR3 contains 17 residues. Trimming cost V 3 bases and J 7 bases, with 23 bases left between them. Germline loops: CDR1 SGHRS, CDR2 YFSETQ. DNA of the CDR3: TGCGCCAGCAGCTCCTACCGGCTGGGTCAGGGTGTGAATGAGCAGTTCTTC. Its translation: CASSSYRLGQGVNEQFF.

The V and J genes are TRBV20-1 and TRBJ2-1; 8 nucleotides line up with TRBD1. The CDR3 is made up of 17 amino acids. Germline V gives CDR1 DFQATT, CDR2 SNEGSKA (reference sequence). V gave up 5 bases and J gave up 4 bases; unmatched junction bases: 16. The chain's CDR3 is CSALGQGGAGSYNEQFF. Here the CDR3 DNA reads TGCAGTGCTCTCGGACAGGGCGGCGCTGGTTCTTACAATGAGCAGTTCTTC.

This rearrangement joins TRBV20-1 to TRBJ2-3; 7 bases agree with TRBD1. J gave up 3 bases and V 6 bases, and 12 bases lay outside the gene matches. CDR1 is DFQATT and CDR2 is SNEGSKA in the germline V gene (reference sequence). CDR3 length: 15 residues. CDR3 region: CSAASRTGTTDTQYF. The CDR3 nucleotides are TGCAGTGCGGCGAGTCGGACAGGTACAACAGATACGCAGTATTTT.

This sequence joins TRBV5-1 and TRBJ2-7; D is ambiguous. The V end was cut by 0 bases, the J end by 0 bases, with 10 bases between. Germline CDR1 reads SGHRS; CDR2 reads YFSETQ. The CDR3 sequence is 15 residues long. The CDR3 loop is CASSLGTLGSYEQYF. Here the CDR3 DNA reads TGCGCCAGCAGCTTGGGGACCCTAGGCTCCTACGAGCAGTACTTC.

The chain is built from TRBV12-3 or TRBV12-4 and TRBJ1-1, with D perhaps TRBD1 (6 bases). The CDR3 is 14 residues long. V lost 5 bases and J lost 4, with 14 bases in between. DNA for the CDR3: TGTGCCAGCAGTGAAGAGGGGGGGAGCACTGAAGCTTTCTTT. It specifies CASSEEGGSTEAFF.

The V and J genes are TRBV7-2 and TRBJ2-3, with a tentative D call TRBD2 (5 bases). Trimming removed 5 bases from V and 1 base from J, with 13 bases in between. Per the germline V gene, CDR1 is SGHTA and CDR2 is FQGNSA. The CDR3 sequence is 15 residues long. The CDR3 loop is CASSLWESRTDTQYF. In nucleotides, the CDR3 is TGTGCCAGCAGCCTTTGGGAGAGTCGCACAGATACGCAGTATTTT.